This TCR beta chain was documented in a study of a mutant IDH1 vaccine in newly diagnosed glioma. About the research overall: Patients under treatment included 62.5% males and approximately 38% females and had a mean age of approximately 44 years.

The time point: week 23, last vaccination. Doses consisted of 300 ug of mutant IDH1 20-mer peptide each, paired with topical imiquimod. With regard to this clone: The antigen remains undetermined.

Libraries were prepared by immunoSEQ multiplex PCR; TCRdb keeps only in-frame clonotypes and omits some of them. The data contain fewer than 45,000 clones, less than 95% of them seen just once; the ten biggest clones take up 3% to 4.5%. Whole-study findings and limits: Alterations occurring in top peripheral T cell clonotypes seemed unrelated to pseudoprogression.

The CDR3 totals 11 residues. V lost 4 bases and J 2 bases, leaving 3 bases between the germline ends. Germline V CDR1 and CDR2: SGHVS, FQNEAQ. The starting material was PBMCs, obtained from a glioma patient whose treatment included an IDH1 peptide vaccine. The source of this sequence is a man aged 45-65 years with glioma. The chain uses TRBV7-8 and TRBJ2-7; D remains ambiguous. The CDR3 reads CASSSPYEQYF. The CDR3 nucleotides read TGTGCCAGCAGCTCCCCCTACGAGCAGTACTTC.